This T cell receptor (beta chain) appears in the sequencing data of a study of cytomegalovirus exposure and HLA in healthy donors. V lost 5 bases and J lost 3, with 8 bases in between. CDR1 and CDR2 from the germline V gene are SNHLY and FYNNEI. The CDR3 extends over 12 amino acids. The PCR used 60 Vbeta and 13 Jbeta primers. The repertoire was sequenced with immunoSEQ multiplex PCR; TCRdb's copy has only in-frame clones and lacks some. This sample's clone table lists about 140,000 clones. This TCR was recovered from a young woman in good health and CMV-seronegative. The gene calls are TRBV2 and TRBJ2-7; D is uncertain. Source material: PBMCs. This CDR3 is CASSRVDYEQYF. The CDR3 bases are TGTGCCAGCAGTAGAGTAGACTACGAGCAGTACTTC.